The 27 T cell receptor beta chains below were found in one sample sequenced in a study of cytomegalovirus exposure and HLA in healthy donors. It was with 60 Vbeta and 13 Jbeta primers that the PCR ran. This table comes from immunoSEQ multiplex PCR, and its TCRdb copy is limited to in-frame clones, with some not included. The sample gives tens of thousands of clones, over 60% of which show up once; 7% to 10% is in the top ten. The sample was PBMCs. The receptors derive from a man aged 25 to 40 in good health and CMV-seropositive.

The chain couples TRBV9 to TRBJ2-7; 8 nucleotides line up with TRBD2. CDR1 SGDLS and CDR2 YYNGEE come from the germline V gene. The CDR3 has 12 amino acids. The junction had 8 bases not matched to a gene; V was cut back by 5 bases and J by 10 bases. CDR3 loop: CASSRSGTSQYF. CDR3 bases: TGTGCCAGCAGTCGCTCCGGGACTAGTCAGTACTTC.

This chain connects TRBV18 to TRBJ2-1; the D gene is possibly TRBD1 (5 bases). The germline V gene has CDR1 KGHSH and CDR2 LQKENI. The CDR3 loop spans 14 amino acids. Deletions cut 3 bases from V and 8 bases from J, with 14 bases between. For the CDR3, the DNA is TGTGCCAGCTCACCCACACACGGACATCATGAGCAGTTCTTC. As protein: CASSPTHGHHEQFF.

The chain uses TRBV5-6 and TRBJ1-2; possible D gene TRBD1, 5 bases. Germline CDR1 SGHDT, CDR2 YYEEEE. This CDR3 has 18 residues. V was shortened by 3 bases and J by 1 base, with 22 bases between the two germline ends. The CDR3 bases are TGTGCCAGCAGCTCCCGGGGGAGTTTCCCCGGAGGTAACTATGGCTACACCTTC. This sequence encodes CASSSRGSFPGGNYGYTF.

The rearrangement joins TRBV7-6 to TRBJ1-1; D is perhaps TRBD1 (5 bases). The CDR3 covers 13 residues. The ends were cut back, 1 base at V and 11 bases at J, with 14 bases in the middle. CDR1 and CDR2 from the germline V gene are SGHVS and FNYEAQ. This CDR3 reads CASSLDSRGYAFF. The CDR3 coding sequence is TGTGCCAGCAGCTTAGATAGTAGGGGTTACGCTTTCTTT.

The chain couples TRBV10-3 to TRBJ1-1; D gene unclear. The CDR3 loop spans 13 amino acids. V dropped 4 bases and J dropped 1 base, with 7 bases sitting between them. The V gene's germline CDR1 is ENHRY and CDR2 SYGVKD. CDR3 DNA: TGTGCCATCAGTGGAGGTCCGAACACTGAAGCTTTCTTT. Residues: CAISGGPNTEAFF.

The rearrangement uses TRBV4-1 and TRBJ1-5; the match to TRBD1 covers 9 bases. V gave up 3 bases and J gave up 5 bases; unmatched junction bases: 2. This CDR3 contains 14 residues. Germline lookup yields CDR1 MGHRA and CDR2 YSYEKL. CDR3 sequence reads: CASSQRTGDQPQHF. In nucleotides, the CDR3 is TGCGCCAGCAGCCAGAGGACAGGGGATCAGCCCCAGCATTTT.

The rearrangement joins TRBV4-1 to TRBJ1-4; 7 bases line up with TRBD1. Per the germline V gene, CDR1 is MGHRA and CDR2 is YSYEKL. There are 16 residues in the CDR3. V shed 3 bases, J shed 3 bases, and the junction held 7 bases outside the gene matches. The CDR3 nucleotides read TGCGCCAGCAGCCATCCAGGACAGGAGTCTAATGAAAAACTGTTTTTT. Translating gives CASSHPGQESNEKLFF.

The rearrangement links TRBV2 to TRBJ2-5, with a possible D match to TRBD1 (5 bases). Germline V gene lookup returns CDR1 SNHLY and CDR2 FYNNEI. This CDR3 has 12 residues. V was trimmed by 7 bases and J by 5 bases, leaving 11 bases between them. This chain's CDR3 is CASTRVGETQYF. CDR3 sequence (DNA): TGTGCCAGCACCAGGGTCGGGGAGACCCAGTACTTC.

The chain is built from TRBV7-3 and TRBJ2-3; D is possibly TRBD2 (7 bases). CDR3 length: 15 amino acids. Germline values: CDR1 SGHTA, CDR2 FQGTGA. Trimming shortened V by 9 bases and J by 5 bases, and 21 bases separated the two germline ends. The CDR3 DNA sequence: TGTGCCAGTGCCCCCAGAGGGGGGGCTGAAGATACGCAGTATTTT. This sequence encodes CASAPRGGAEDTQYF. Based on the CDR3 plus reference TRBV7-3 and TRBJ2-3, the full variable domain is GAGVSQTPSNKVTEKGKYVELRCDPISGHTALYWYRQSLGQGPEFLIYFQGTGAADDSGLPNDRFFAVRPEGSVSTLKIQRTERGDSAVYLCASAPRGGAEDTQYFGPGTRLTVL.

V and J are TRBV4-1 and TRBJ2-7; D may be TRBD1 (5 bases). This CDR3 region has 16 residues. Per the germline V gene, CDR1 is MGHRA and CDR2 is YSYEKL. Trimming removed 1 base at V and 1 base at J, with 14 bases between. The DNA for the CDR3 is TGCGCCAGCAGCCAAGCAGCAGGGTACAAGTCCTACGAGCAGTACTTC. Amino acids: CASSQAAGYKSYEQYF.

This clone has only a few counts. The chain has TRBV6-1 and TRBJ2-7, with TRBD1 identical over 9 bases. CDR1 and CDR2 from the germline V gene are MNHNS and SASEGT. The trim removed 8 bases at V and 7 bases at J, leaving 9 bases unmatched. The CDR3 sequence is 13 residues long. DNA of the CDR3: TGTGCCAGCCCCGGGACAGGGACGGGAGAGCAGTACTTC. Translation gives CASPGTGTGEQYF.

This chain uses TRBV27 with TRBJ2-1; 8 bases are shared with TRBD1. Germline trimming cut 7 bases from V and 9 bases from J; bases unmatched to any gene: 5. This CDR3 region has 12 residues. CDR1 is MNHEY, CDR2 SMNVEV, per germline (reference sequence). The CDR3: CASKTDRAEQFF. The CDR3 DNA sequence: TGTGCCAGCAAAACGGACAGGGCTGAGCAGTTCTTC.

The rearrangement joins TRBV18 to TRBJ1-5; D is perhaps TRBD1 (6 bases). The CDR3 has 13 residues. CDR1 is KGHSH, CDR2 LQKENI, per germline. The V gene lost 5 bases and the J gene lost 7 bases, with 12 bases spanning the gap. CDR3 DNA: TGTGCCAGCTCATCAGACCAGGGGCAGCCCCAGCATTTT. It encodes CASSSDQGQPQHF.

The chain joins TRBV18 to TRBJ1-6, with 8 bases identical to TRBD1. Per germline, CDR1 KGHSH and CDR2 LQKENI. This CDR3 is 15 amino acids long. Trimming cost V 2 bases and J 6 bases; bases outside gene matches: 3. The CDR3 bases are TGTGCCAGCTCACCATACGACAGGGGTAATTCACCCCTCCACTTT. This gives the protein CASSPYDRGNSPLHF.

This rearrangement joins TRBV15 to TRBJ1-5; D unclear. Germline V gene sequence: CDR1 LNHNV, CDR2 YYDKDF (reference sequence). The CDR3 consists of 14 residues. V was trimmed by 1 base and J by 6 bases, leaving 10 bases between them. The chain's CDR3 is CATSRGGLSQPQHF. The CDR3 bases are TGTGCCACCAGCAGAGGTGGGCTGAGTCAGCCCCAGCATTTT.

The chain links TRBV5-1 to TRBJ1-2, with D maybe TRBD1 (6 bases). V lost 5 bases, J lost 0 bases, and 17 bases lay in between. The CDR3 contains 16 residues. Germline loops: CDR1 SGHRS, CDR2 YFSETQ. As DNA, the CDR3 is TGCGCCAGCAGTCAAGGGGGAGTCCCCTCTAACTATGGCTACACCTTC. Translated: CASSQGGVPSNYGYTF.

The genes are TRBV4-2 and TRBJ1-3; maybe TRBD1 (6 bases). The CDR3 contains 15 residues. Germline V lookup: CDR1 LGHNA, CDR2 YNFKEQ. Trimming took 2 bases from V and 0 from J, leaving 8 bases between them. CDR3 sequence: CASSQTGSSGNTIYF. The CDR3 DNA reads TGTGCCAGCAGCCAAACAGGGTCCTCTGGAAACACCATATATTTT.

CDR3 coding DNA: TGTGCCAGCAGCTTGGGCGACAGGGCTCCTGAAGCTTTCTTT. Protein product: CASSLGDRAPEAFF. This sequence joins TRBV5-4 and TRBJ1-1; 7 bases fit TRBD1. With V trimmed by 0 bases and J by 6 bases, 5 bases remained unmatched. Germline lookup yields CDR1 SGHNT and CDR2 YYREEE (reference sequence). The CDR3 contains 14 residues.

The table lists this clone with a few counts. This chain joins TRBV5-8 and TRBJ2-2, with 9 bases that match TRBD1. Trimming cost V 4 bases and J 7 bases; bases outside gene matches: 8. This CDR3 region has 15 residues. In germline, CDR1 is SGHTS, CDR2 YDEGEE. The CDR3, as DNA: TGTGCCAGCAGCACTGAACAGGGGGCTATCGGGGAGCTGTTTTTT. Translated, it gives CASSTEQGAIGELFF. Together with reference TRBV5-8 and TRBJ2-2, the CDR3 gives the full variable domain: EAGVTQSPTHLIKTRGQQATLRCSPISGHTSVYWYQQALGLGLQFLLWYDEGEERNRGNFPPRFSGRQFPNYSSELNVNALELEDSALYLCASSTEQGAIGELFFGEGSRLTVL.

This clone was picked up a small number of times. V usage is TRBV4-1 and J usage is TRBJ1-1, with a weak D call TRBD1 (5 bases). CDR1 and CDR2 (germline): MGHRA, YSYEKL. V lost 2 bases, J lost 1 base, and 8 bases lay in between. This CDR3 spans 14 amino acids. CDR3 coding DNA: TGCGCCAGCAGCCAACAGGGTCCGAACACTGAAGCTTTCTTT. Encoded protein: CASSQQGPNTEAFF.

The V gene is TRBV27, the J gene TRBJ1-1, with TRBD1 identical over 7 bases. This CDR3 is 16 amino acids long. Germline trimming cut 1 base from V and 3 bases from J; bases unmatched to any gene: 8. CDR1 and CDR2 (germline): MNHEY, SMNVEV (reference sequence). CDR3 sequence: CASSLWSRDSYTEAFF. The CDR3 nucleotides are TGTGCCAGCAGTTTATGGAGCCGGGACAGCTACACTGAAGCTTTCTTT.

This clone was seen a few times. The chain joins TRBV6-5 to TRBJ1-3, with unresolved D. The CDR3 is 14 residues long. CDR1 MNHEY and CDR2 SVGAGI come from the germline V gene. Trimming removed 5 bases at V and 0 bases at J, with 8 bases between. The CDR3 nucleotides read TGTGCCAGCAGTGATGGGAGCTCTGGAAACACCATATATTTT. Translation gives CASSDGSSGNTIYF.

Regarding this clone: Lacking the conserved final phenylalanine or tryptophan, this CDR3 likely reflects a read error. The chain is built from TRBV7-2 and TRBJ1-1; D unclear. This CDR3 is built from 13 residues. V was shortened by 2 bases and J by 6 bases, with 10 bases between the two germline ends. CDR1 and CDR2 from the germline V gene are SGHTA and FQGNSA. The CDR3 nucleotides are TGTGCCAGCAGCTTATTTTTAGTCGCTGAAGCTTTCCTT. This codes for CASSLFLVAEAFL.

This clone was detected only a few times. The chain uses TRBV4-1 and TRBJ1-2; tentative D call: TRBD1 (5 bases). V lost 1 base and J 4 bases, leaving 13 bases between the germline ends. The CDR3 loop spans 15 amino acids. Germline V gives CDR1 MGHRA, CDR2 YSYEKL. CDR3 sequence reads: CASSQAQQDGYGYTF. The CDR3 nucleotides read TGCGCCAGCAGCCAAGCACAACAGGATGGCTATGGCTACACCTTC.

CDR3 sequence (DNA): TGTGCCAGCAGTGGACAGGGGGCTGACACTGAAGCTTTCTTT. As protein: CASSGQGADTEAFF. The genes are TRBV6-6 and TRBJ1-1, with TRBD1 matching over 11 bases. CDR3 length: 14 residues. V lost 5 bases and J lost 3; bases outside the gene matches: 2. Germline CDR1 reads MNHNY; CDR2 reads SVGAGI (reference sequence).

This clone turned up a few times. The CDR3 protein is CASSLRLEQFF. The CDR3 bases are TGTGCCAGCAGCCTGCGGCTTGAGCAGTTCTTC. The rearrangement uses TRBV5-6 and TRBJ2-1; D remains ambiguous. CDR1 is SGHDT and CDR2 is YYEEEE in the germline V gene. This CDR3 comprises 11 residues. Trimming took 4 bases from V and 9 from J, leaving 8 bases between them.

This clone was observed a few times. At the DNA level, this CDR3 is encoded by other sequences in the same sample as well. V usage is TRBV20-1 and J usage is TRBJ2-3; D remains ambiguous. Per germline, CDR1 DFQATT and CDR2 SNEGSKA (reference sequence). The CDR3 is made up of 11 amino acids. Trimming stripped 6 bases from V and 5 bases from J, with 9 bases between. CDR3 nucleotide sequence: TGCAGTGCCCTACGTATAGATACGCAGTATTTT. Encoded protein: CSALRIDTQYF.